These T cell receptor beta chains were read from a single sample in a study of shared clonotypes between healthy human individuals. Method: immunoSEQ multiplex PCR; TCRdb's copy keeps in-frame clones and lacks some. The sample has about 1.1 million clones; approximately 80% are singletons. Sequenced: memory CD4+ T cells from PBMCs. The receptors stem from a man aged 18 to 29 in good health. Some clones in this sample may be carry-over from other donors' samples. Each CDR3 is given without its conserved first and last residue. The order of the fields is clone size, V gene, D gene, CDR3 protein. The D gene is left open where the match is weak. Part of the rows lack a size; the others show once, few, many or a class for expanded clones.

>few|TRBV6-6|TRBD1
ASSSAGTGHTEAF
>-|TRBV7-8|-
ASSLAPRGGGYT
>-|TRBV27|-
ASSLISAGREKLF
>-|TRBV7-2|-
ASSLAGATEAF
>once|TRBV7-2|-
ASSSQYSYEQY
>-|TRBV15|-
ATSRGLNTEAF
>-|TRBV6-1|-
ASIFGTEYNEQF
>-|TRBV19|-
ASSSRWQETQY
>-|TRBV4-2|-
ASSQHLLSQGKIMGYT
>few|TRBV18|-
ASSFNVNTEAF
>-|TRBV9|-
ASNVAPWWGETQY
>-|TRBV2|TRBD1
ASSGGGAWVETQY
>few|TRBV5-4|-
ASSLARGSGRSTDTQY
>-|TRBV7-8|-
ASTPIRSSYEQY
>few|TRBV4-2|TRBD1
ASSQGQGYTDTQY
>-|TRBV30|-
AWSVPGGAEKLF
>few|TRBV7-3|-
ASSEQPNVNTEAF
>-|TRBV5-8|-
ASSHTGMGNTIY
>-|TRBV7-7|-
ASSLEHTGELF
>-|TRBV28|-
ASSLKGWGYT
>once|TRBV6-6|-
ASSYGRDTQY
>-|TRBV6-6|-
ASSLQASTEAF
>-|TRBV5-5|-
ASSATAGHTEAF
>few|TRBV19|-
ASIGRLENSHNEQF
>-|TRBV6-4|-
ASSVSPRSTDTQY
>-|TRBV18|-
ASSPGRAYEQY
>-|TRBV7-2|TRBD2
ASSLGPGGRGETQY
>many|TRBV7-2|-
ASSPGGARNEQF
>-|TRBV12-5|-
ASGLLRQPAV
>-|TRBV7-6|-
ASSRGRRGTEAF
>-|TRBV18|TRBD2
ASSQAGATDTQY
>once|TRBV9|TRBD1
ASSPGPTGGNQPQH
>-|TRBV14|TRBD1
ASSQTVGTGGAGEQY
>-|TRBV20-1|-
SGHNYGYT
>-|TRBV5-1|-
ASSLAGVKSDGYT
>-|TRBV18|TRBD2
ASSPGTSGTGYTQY
>-|TRBV19|TRBD1
ASWTGIGYT
>-|TRBV5-6|-
ASSLVWTTSFEQY
>-|TRBV27|-
ASSLFGGTEAF
>-|TRBV2|-
ASRGSSTDTQY
>few|TRBV9|-
ASSVGGKNQPQH
>-|TRBV9|-
ASSVEGVEDTQY
>-|TRBV2|TRBD2
ASSLAGGVSYEQY
>-|TRBV13|TRBD1
ASRGAGTAFRGRYGYT
>-|TRBV6-1|-
ASSEAVFPGRTEQY
>-|TRBV5-8|TRBD2
ASSKLAGSYEQY
>-|TRBV18|TRBD1
ASSPGQGHQPQH
>-|TRBV7-9|TRBD2
ASSLRWGLAGDADTQY
>-|TRBV2|TRBD1
ASSLLQGAQPQH
>-|TRBV10-3|TRBD1
AISTSDRGQGNEQF
>-|TRBV5-4|-
ASSLGSSAYSYNEQF
>-|TRBV27|TRBD1
ASRTGALFEF
>-|TRBV7-2|-
ASSLELTGANVLT
>-|TRBV5-1|TRBD2
ASSLSSGGPYEQY
>-|TRBV5-1|TRBD1
ASSPGTGYNEQF